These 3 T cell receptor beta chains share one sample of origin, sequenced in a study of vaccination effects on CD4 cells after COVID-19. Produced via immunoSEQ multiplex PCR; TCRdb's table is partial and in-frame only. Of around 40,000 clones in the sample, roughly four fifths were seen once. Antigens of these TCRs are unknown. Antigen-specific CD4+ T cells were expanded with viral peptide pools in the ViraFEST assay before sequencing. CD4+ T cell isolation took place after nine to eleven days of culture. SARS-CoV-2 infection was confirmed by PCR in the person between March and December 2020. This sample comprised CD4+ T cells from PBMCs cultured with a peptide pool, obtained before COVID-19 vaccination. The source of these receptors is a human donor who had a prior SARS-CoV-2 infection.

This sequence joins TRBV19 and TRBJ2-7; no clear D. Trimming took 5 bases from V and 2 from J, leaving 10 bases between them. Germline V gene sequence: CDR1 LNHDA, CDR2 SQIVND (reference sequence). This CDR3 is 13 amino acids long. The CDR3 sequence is CASSSVAAYEQYF. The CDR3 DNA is TGTGCCAGTAGTTCAGTGGCAGCCTACGAGCAGTACTTC.

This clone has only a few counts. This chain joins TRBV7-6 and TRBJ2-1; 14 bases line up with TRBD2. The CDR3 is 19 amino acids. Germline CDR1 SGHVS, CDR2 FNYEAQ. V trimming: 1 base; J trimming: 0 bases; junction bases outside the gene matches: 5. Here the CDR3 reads CASSLVGTSGRFSYNEQFF. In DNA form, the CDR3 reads TGTGCCAGCAGCTTAGTTGGGACTAGCGGGAGATTCTCCTACAATGAGCAGTTCTTC.

The CDR3 spells CASSLKTVGGAYEQYF. Written as DNA, the CDR3 is TGTGCCAGCAGTTTAAAGACGGTCGGGGGAGCCTACGAGCAGTACTTC. The V call is TRBV27, the J call TRBJ2-7, with D tentatively TRBD2 (6 bases). The germline CDR1 and CDR2 sequences are MNHEY and SMNVEV (reference sequence). This CDR3 is built from 16 residues. Trimming took off 2 bases at V and 2 bases at J, with 16 bases between the two ends.